Listed here are 29 T cell receptor beta chains from one sample, sequenced in a study of shared clonotypes between healthy human individuals. Clones were read by immunoSEQ multiplex PCR, and TCRdb kept only the in-frame ones, dropping some. The table records a few million clones, roughly nine tenths of them present only once. The material sequenced was naive CD4+ T cells sorted from blood. Stated subset: CD45RA+ positively selected. These receptors were collected from a man between 18 and 29 years old in good health.

Note on this clone: The same CDR3 can be traced to other DNA sequences in this sample. This chain connects TRBV20-1 to TRBJ2-7, with a weak D call TRBD2 (5 bases). The CDR3 contains 11 residues. Trimming took 3 bases from V and 4 from J, leaving 7 bases between them. CDR1 and CDR2 from the germline V gene are DFQATT and SNEGSKA (reference sequence). CDR3 coding DNA: TGCAGTGCTAGCCGGACTTACGAGCAGTACTTC. Protein sequence: CSASRTYEQYF.

V and J are TRBV5-6 and TRBJ1-4, with no clear D. CDR3 size: 15 residues. Trimming pared 0 bases from V and 2 bases from J, leaving 8 bases between. Germline-derived CDR1 and CDR2 are SGHDT and YYEEEE. CDR3 sequence reads: CASSLGGFTNEKLFF. The CDR3 nucleotides are TGTGCCAGCAGCTTGGGAGGGTTCACTAATGAAAAACTGTTTTTT.

This clone appeared a single time. V is TRBV6-6 and J is TRBJ1-6; D unresolved. V dropped 7 bases and J dropped 9 bases, with 16 bases sitting between them. The CDR3 covers 14 residues. CDR1 is MNHNY and CDR2 is SVGAGI in the germline V gene (reference sequence). CDR3 sequence reads: CASIDPSLGSPLHF. The CDR3 nucleotides are TGTGCCAGCATTGACCCGTCCCTGGGTTCACCCCTCCACTTT.

This sequence joins TRBV6-1 and TRBJ2-1; tentatively, D is TRBD1 (7 bases). Germline CDR1 MNHNS, CDR2 SASEGT. The V and J ends lost 6 bases and 4 bases respectively, with 13 bases between them. CDR3 length: 14 residues. The CDR3 DNA sequence: TGTGCCAGCAGGGGCAGGGGGGTATACAATGAGCAGTTCTTC. Amino acids: CASRGRGVYNEQFF.

The chain couples TRBV5-1 to TRBJ1-1; D gene ambiguous. Deletions cut 4 bases from V and 0 bases from J, with 19 bases between. Germline CDR1 reads SGHRS; CDR2 reads YFSETQ. The CDR3 runs 17 residues. This CDR3 is CASSPRWQTDMNTEAFF. The DNA of the CDR3 is TGCGCCAGCAGCCCGCGTTGGCAGACCGATATGAACACTGAAGCTTTCTTT. Complete variable domain (other parts from reference TRBV5-1 and TRBJ1-1): KAGVTQTPRYLIKTRGQQVTLSCSPISGHRSVSWYQQTPGQGLQFLFEYFSETQRNKGNFPGRFSGRQFSNSRSEMNVSTLELGDSALYLCASSPRWQTDMNTEAFFGQGTRLTVV.

Comment on this clone: The same CDR3 also results from other DNA sequences found in this sample. This rearrangement joins TRBV5-1 to TRBJ1-4; no definite D call. Trimming shortened V by 0 bases and J by 5 bases, and 5 bases separated the two germline ends. The CDR3 extends over 13 amino acids. Germline CDR1 reads SGHRS; CDR2 reads YFSETQ. This CDR3 reads CASSLGRNEKLFF. The CDR3 DNA sequence: TGCGCCAGCAGCTTGGGCAGGAATGAAAAACTGTTTTTT.

To note about this clone: Other DNA sequences of this sample code for an identical CDR3. The gene calls are TRBV2 and TRBJ1-2, with D perhaps matching TRBD1 (6 bases). Trimming took off 1 base at V and 5 bases at J, with 8 bases between the two ends. Germline values: CDR1 SNHLY, CDR2 FYNNEI. The CDR3 is 13 residues long. CDR3 in amino acids: CASSEGQAYGYTF. The CDR3 coding sequence is TGTGCCAGCAGTGAAGGACAGGCATATGGCTACACCTTC.

The J gene is TRBJ2-6, the V gene TRBV10-3; a possible D gene is TRBD1 (6 bases). CDR3 length equals 16 residues. The germline CDR1 and CDR2 sequences are ENHRY and SYGVKD. The V and J ends lost 0 bases and 2 bases respectively, with 8 bases between them. The CDR3 loop is CAISESRGAGANVLTF. The CDR3 DNA reads as TGTGCCATCAGTGAGTCCAGGGGCGCTGGGGCCAACGTCCTGACTTTC.

V is TRBV5-5 and J is TRBJ1-3; D is unclear. With 0 bases removed from V and 0 bases from J, the gap between germline ends came to 4 bases. The CDR3 extends over 14 amino acids. Germline CDR1 and CDR2: SGHKS and YYEKEE (reference sequence). The CDR3 here is CASSLGFSGNTIYF. The DNA for the CDR3 is TGTGCCAGCAGCTTGGGATTCTCTGGAAACACCATATATTTT.

The V gene is TRBV5-4, the J gene TRBJ1-6; 10 positions match TRBD1. Unmatched junction bases numbered 1, after V lost 4 bases and J lost 6 bases. Germline CDR1 SGHNT, CDR2 YYREEE (reference sequence). The CDR3 is 14 amino acids. This chain's CDR3 is CASSRDRGNSPLHF. The CDR3 DNA reads TGTGCCAGCAGCCGGGACAGGGGTAATTCACCCCTCCACTTT.

The rearrangement links TRBV12-5 to TRBJ2-7; D gene unclear. Germline values: CDR1 LGHNT, CDR2 FRNRAP. V dropped 4 bases and J dropped 3 bases, with 16 bases sitting between them. This CDR3 comprises 15 residues. The chain's CDR3 is CASGSLKRRGYEQYF. DNA of the CDR3: TGTGCTAGTGGTTCCCTTAAACGCCGAGGCTACGAGCAGTACTTC.

Here the CDR3 DNA reads TGTGCCTGGAGTGTACGCCGGACAGGGACTAGCGCCCACATTCAGTACTTC. Translating it yields CAWSVRRTGTSAHIQYF. This sequence joins TRBV30 and TRBJ2-4, with 10 bases lining up with TRBD2. This CDR3 is built from 17 residues. Germline V gene lookup returns CDR1 GTSNPN and CDR2 SVGIG (reference sequence). V trimming: 0 bases; J trimming: 8 bases; junction bases outside the gene matches: 13.

V gene TRBV11-2 combines with J gene TRBJ2-1; D possibly uses TRBD1 or TRBD2 (7 bases each). Trimming removed 5 bases at V and 2 bases at J, with 13 bases between. The CDR3 sequence is 15 residues long. CDR1 is SGHAT and CDR2 is FQNNGV in the germline V gene. The CDR3 DNA reads as TGTGCCAGCAGCCCGACAGGGACTACCTACAATGAGCAGTTCTTC. Translating gives CASSPTGTTYNEQFF.

This sequence joins TRBV19 and TRBJ2-4, with TRBD2 matching 7 bases. The CDR3 is 19 residues long. V lost 3 bases to trimming and J lost 0 bases; unmatched junction nucleotides: 14. Germline V gene data show CDR1 as LNHDA and CDR2 as SQIVND (reference sequence). Here the CDR3 reads CASSIAPGGGKLAKNIQYF. CDR3 nucleotide sequence: TGTGCCAGTAGTATTGCCCCGGGGGGAGGCAAACTAGCCAAAAACATTCAGTACTTC.

The chain employs TRBV19 and TRBJ1-2; D gene uncertain. The CDR3 totals 14 residues. Per germline, CDR1 LNHDA and CDR2 SQIVND (reference sequence). The V end was cut by 1 base, the J end by 6 bases, with 12 bases between. Here the CDR3 DNA reads TGTGCCAGTAGTATAGCGGAGGCGTTTAATGGCTACACCTTC. It is translated as CASSIAEAFNGYTF. Combining the CDR3 with reference TRBV19 and TRBJ1-2 gives the whole variable domain DGGITQSPKYLFRKEGQNVTLSCEQNLNHDAMYWYRQDPGQGLRLIYYSQIVNDFQKGDIAEGYSVSREKKESFPLTVTSAQKNPTAFYLCASSIAEAFNGYTFGSGTRLTVV.

The chain employs TRBV4-1 and TRBJ1-5, with a possible D match to TRBD1 (5 bases). Trimming removed 4 bases from V and 0 bases from J, with 10 bases in between. This CDR3 has 15 amino acids. Germline CDR1 MGHRA, CDR2 YSYEKL. As DNA, the CDR3 is TGCGCCAGCAGCCTCGACAGCTATAGCAATCAGCCCCAGCATTTT. Protein product: CASSLDSYSNQPQHF.

The chain uses TRBV7-6 and TRBJ2-5; D remains ambiguous. The CDR3 runs to 13 residues. CDR1 is SGHVS and CDR2 is FNYEAQ in the germline V gene. Trimming took 6 bases from V and 1 from J, leaving 9 bases between them. CDR3 loop: CASSTIGQETQYF. CDR3 in DNA: TGTGCCAGCAGTACTATAGGCCAAGAGACCCAGTACTTC. Using reference TRBV7-6 and TRBJ2-5 for the parts outside the CDR3, the full variable domain is GAGVSQSPRYKVTKRGQDVALRCDPISGHVSLYWYRQALGQGPEFLTYFNYEAQQDKSGLPNDRFSAERPEGSISTLTIQRTEQRDSAMYRCASSTIGQETQYFGPGTRLLVL.

The chain is built from TRBV10-2 and TRBJ2-2; possibly TRBD1 for D (6 bases). CDR1 and CDR2 (germline): WSHSY, SAAADI. The CDR3 runs 12 residues. Trimming pared 9 bases from V and 6 bases from J, leaving 11 bases between. The CDR3 nucleotides read TGCGCCAGTAGAAACAGGGCCGGGGAGCTGTTTTTT. Its protein product is CASRNRAGELFF.

The V call is TRBV6-5, the J call TRBJ2-7, with 9 bases fitting TRBD1. The CDR3 has 15 residues. Germline-derived CDR1 and CDR2 are MNHEY and SVGAGI. V lost 2 bases and J lost 5; bases outside the gene matches: 7. As DNA, the CDR3 is TGTGCCAGCAGTTACGGTGGACAGGGGAACCACGAGCAGTACTTC. It yields the protein CASSYGGQGNHEQYF.

The chain carries TRBV7-3 and TRBJ1-1, with TRBD1 identical over 7 bases. The CDR3 loop spans 16 amino acids. Germline CDR1 is SGHTA and CDR2 is FQGTGA. V shed 2 bases and J 0 bases; nucleotides not matched to a gene: 6. The CDR3 region is CASSLQAGTVNTEAFF. The CDR3 DNA reads as TGTGCCAGCAGCTTACAGGCAGGGACAGTGAACACTGAAGCTTTCTTT.

In the case of this clone: This sample also contains other DNA sequences that code for the same CDR3. The chain's CDR3 is CAISEAGGNQPQHF. The DNA of the CDR3 is TGTGCCATCAGTGAGGCAGGGGGGAATCAGCCCCAGCATTTT. The V and J genes are TRBV10-3 and TRBJ1-5; 7 bases fit TRBD1. With V trimmed by 2 bases and J by 4 bases, 2 bases remained unmatched. This CDR3 spans 14 amino acids. Germline V gene data show CDR1 as ENHRY and CDR2 as SYGVKD.

The chain carries TRBV7-2 and TRBJ2-7; weak D call: TRBD2 (6 bases). CDR1 is SGHTA, CDR2 FQGNSA, per germline. This CDR3 spans 15 amino acids. V was pared by 5 bases and J by 3 bases, with 17 bases between. DNA of the CDR3: TGTGCCAGCAGCCCCCGGGACTCCCTAAACTACGAGCAGTACTTC. Encoded protein: CASSPRDSLNYEQYF.

The J gene is TRBJ2-1, the V gene TRBV5-8; no clear D. Trimming stripped 5 bases from V and 0 bases from J, with 9 bases between. Germline V gives CDR1 SGHTS, CDR2 YDEGEE. This CDR3 has 14 residues. In DNA, the CDR3 is TGTGCCAGCAGGATAGCAGACTCCTACAATGAGCAGTTCTTC. Translating gives CASRIADSYNEQFF.

V gene TRBV7-9 combines with J gene TRBJ1-4, with TRBD1 as a possible D gene (5 bases). V lost 3 bases to trimming and J lost 3 bases, with 11 bases between them. Germline CDR1 SEHNR, CDR2 FQNEAQ (reference sequence). CDR3 size: 15 residues. CDR3 amino acids: CASSFKGSPNEKLFF. The DNA for the CDR3 is TGTGCCAGCAGCTTCAAGGGGAGCCCTAATGAAAAACTGTTTTTT.

The rearrangement links TRBV6-5 to TRBJ2-7; 9 bases map to TRBD1. V was clipped by 0 bases and J by 2 bases; unmatched bases: 5. The CDR3 contains 16 residues. Germline V gene sequence: CDR1 MNHEY, CDR2 SVGAGI. The CDR3 reads CASSYSWTGEAYEQYF. The CDR3, as DNA: TGTGCCAGCAGTTACTCCTGGACAGGGGAGGCCTACGAGCAGTACTTC.

The CDR3 protein is CASSEQGLAGELFF. CDR3 nucleotide sequence: TGTGCCAGCAGTGAACAAGGACTTGCCGGGGAGCTGTTTTTT. The chain combines TRBV2 with TRBJ2-2; possible D gene TRBD2, 5 bases. Germline CDR1 and CDR2: SNHLY and FYNNEI. This CDR3 region has 14 residues. V shed 2 bases and J shed 6 bases, with 10 bases lying between them. The whole variable domain, filled in from reference TRBV2 and TRBJ2-2, reads EPEVTQTPSHQVTQMGQEVILRCVPISNHLYFYWYRQILGQKVEFLVSFYNNEISEKSEIFDDQFSVERPDGSNFTLKIRSTKLEDSAMYFCASSEQGLAGELFFGEGSRLTVL.

The gene calls are TRBV4-1 and TRBJ2-7, with unresolved D. Trimming removed 2 bases from V and 2 bases from J, with 10 bases in between. Germline V gene lookup returns CDR1 MGHRA and CDR2 YSYEKL. This CDR3 spans 14 amino acids. The CDR3 protein is CASSQPAVTYEQYF. The CDR3 DNA follows: TGCGCCAGCAGCCAACCGGCGGTTACCTACGAGCAGTACTTC.

The V and J genes are TRBV5-1 and TRBJ2-7; TRBD1 matches 8 bases. Trimming at V came to 4 bases and at J to 2 bases, leaving 14 bases not matched to a gene. Per the germline V gene, CDR1 is SGHRS and CDR2 is YFSETQ. This CDR3 has 17 amino acids. This CDR3 is CASSGTGGFGAPYEQYF. CDR3 DNA sequence: TGCGCCAGCAGCGGCACAGGGGGGTTCGGTGCCCCCTACGAGCAGTACTTC.

The rearrangement links TRBV2 to TRBJ2-4; D is tentatively TRBD1 or TRBD2 (5 bases each). Trimming took 6 bases from V and 3 from J, leaving 12 bases between them. Per the germline V gene, CDR1 is SNHLY and CDR2 is FYNNEI. This CDR3 is 14 amino acids long. CDR3 sequence: CASRGVEDKNIQYF. The CDR3 nucleotides are TGTGCCAGCAGGGGGGTGGAGGACAAAAACATTCAGTACTTC.